The entry that follows covers one T cell receptor (beta chain) sequence. The antigen is not known. The data stem from a study of blood T cells in healthy people across ages. Primed by a sample-barcoded 5' primer and a J-beta primer mix, a second PCR proceeded for 7 to 11 cycles. A template-switch adaptor with 12 random nucleotides tagged each cDNA molecule. TCRdb redid the calling of the 5' RACE reads with MiXCR, one entry per CDR3 protein. There are 1.5 million to 2 million distinct CDR3 sequences in the sample; about 35% occur only once, and around 10% lies in the top ten. The CDR3 is made up of 13 amino acids. CDR1 and CDR2 (germline): MDHEN, SYDVKM. Trimming left V 8 bases short and J 5 bases short, with 16 bases between. Study findings and constraints: Long-lived donors exceeded aged donors in naive CD4+ cells and diversity. Observed TCR beta diversity per million T cells went down as age went up. This fall followed a roughly linear course with age.

The receptor was isolated from a woman aged 25 to 45 in good health. The specimen was blood. The chain employs TRBV28 and TRBJ2-7; D is possibly TRBD2 (5 bases). Written as DNA, the CDR3 is TGTGCCAGCGCTCCGTGGGTCGGGGACGAGCAGTACTTC. It specifies CASAPWVGDEQYF.